These 29 T cell receptor beta chains share one sample of origin, sequenced in a study of cytomegalovirus exposure and HLA in healthy donors. Researchers ran the PCR with 60 Vbeta and 13 Jbeta primers. Produced via immunoSEQ multiplex PCR; TCRdb's table is partial and in-frame only. Seen here are 150,000 or so clones, 70% to 90% observed once, and the top ten hold roughly 2.4%. The specimen sequenced was PBMCs. The receptors were gathered from a young woman in good health and CMV-seronegative.

V gene TRBV20-1 combines with J gene TRBJ2-3; maybe TRBD2 (5 bases). Germline CDR1 reads DFQATT; CDR2 reads SNEGSKA (reference sequence). CDR3 size: 11 residues. Trimming pared 7 bases from V and 3 bases from J, leaving 8 bases between. CDR3 loop: CSVTKTDTQYF. The CDR3 bases are TGCAGTGTGACTAAAACAGATACGCAGTATTTT.

The chain recombines TRBV27 with TRBJ1-1; weak D call: TRBD1 (6 bases). CDR1 and CDR2 from the germline V gene are MNHEY and SMNVEV (reference sequence). Between the trimmed V and J ends, which lost 5 bases and 11 bases, there was a span of 18 bases. CDR3 length equals 13 residues. DNA of the CDR3: TGTGCCAGCAGTCCGAACCACAGGGTCGGGGCTTTCTTT. Amino acids: CASSPNHRVGAFF.

This chain connects TRBV14 to TRBJ1-2; 10 nucleotides agree with TRBD1. This CDR3 is built from 14 residues. V gave up 3 bases and J gave up 5 bases; unmatched junction bases: 3. Germline V gene lookup returns CDR1 SGHDN and CDR2 FVKESK. In nucleotides, the CDR3 is TGTGCCAGCAGCCAGCCGGGACAGGGGTATGGCTACACCTTC. This codes for CASSQPGQGYGYTF.

The chain links TRBV5-1 to TRBJ1-4, with unresolved D. The CDR3 sequence is 13 residues long. Trimming stripped 4 bases from V and 7 bases from J, with 11 bases between. Germline V lookup: CDR1 SGHRS, CDR2 YFSETQ. The CDR3 DNA is TGCGCCAGCAGCCGTTTCCCCGGTGAAAAACTGTTTTTT. Translated: CASSRFPGEKLFF.

CDR3 sequence (DNA): TGTGCCTGGAGAAGACAGGTTTTGAACACTGAAGCTTTCTTT. Translation: CAWRRQVLNTEAFF. The chain couples TRBV30 to TRBJ1-1; D might be TRBD1 (6 bases). Germline V gene data show CDR1 as GTSNPN and CDR2 as SVGIG (reference sequence). V lost 3 bases, J lost 0 bases, and 11 bases lay in between. The CDR3 is 14 residues long.

The chain employs TRBV6-6 and TRBJ2-4; perhaps TRBD2 as D (6 bases). Germline assignment: CDR1 MNHNY and CDR2 SVGAGI (reference sequence). The CDR3 covers 13 residues. Trimming removed 7 bases from V and 7 bases from J, with 14 bases in between. Here the CDR3 DNA reads TGTGCCAGCACATTGGCGGGGATCAACATTCAGTACTTC. This gives the protein CASTLAGINIQYF.

V usage is TRBV6-5 and J usage is TRBJ1-1; 10 bases fit TRBD1. Germline lookup yields CDR1 MNHEY and CDR2 SVGAGI. CDR3 length: 14 residues. V lost 7 bases and J lost 3; bases outside the gene matches: 5. The CDR3 protein is CASTPTGGYTEAFF. Here the CDR3 DNA reads TGTGCCAGCACCCCGACAGGGGGCTACACTGAAGCTTTCTTT.

The chain carries TRBV4-1 and TRBJ2-1; possible D gene TRBD2, 6 bases. V shed 0 bases and J shed 0 bases, with 18 bases lying between them. The CDR3 totals 19 residues. CDR1 and CDR2 (germline): MGHRA, YSYEKL. DNA of the CDR3: TGCGCCAGCAGCCAAGATCGGCTAGCGCGACCCCTCTCCTACAATGAGCAGTTCTTC. It encodes CASSQDRLARPLSYNEQFF.

V and J are TRBV5-1 and TRBJ1-4; D might be TRBD1 (6 bases). The V end lost 0 bases, the J end lost 12 bases, and 12 bases lay between the germline ends. The CDR3 sequence is 13 residues long. Germline CDR1 reads SGHRS; CDR2 reads YFSETQ. The CDR3 DNA sequence: TGCGCCAGCAGCTTGGCCACAGGGCGAGAACTGTTTTTT. Its protein product is CASSLATGRELFF. Based on the CDR3 plus reference TRBV5-1 and TRBJ1-4, the full variable domain is KAGVTQTPRYLIKTRGQQVTLSCSPISGHRSVSWYQQTPGQGLQFLFEYFSETQRNKGNFPGRFSGRQFSNSRSEMNVSTLELGDSALYLCASSLATGRELFFGSGTQLSVL.

V is TRBV4-3 and J is TRBJ2-2; a weak D match, TRBD1 (6 bases). Per the germline V gene, CDR1 is LGHNA and CDR2 is YSLEER. V lost 0 bases and J lost 5, with 10 bases in between. There are 15 residues in the CDR3. CDR3 nucleotide sequence: TGCGCCAGCAGCCAAGATCCAGGGGAGACCGGGGAGCTGTTTTTT. Its protein product is CASSQDPGETGELFF.

This clone came up once. This chain joins TRBV6-6 and TRBJ1-2, with D maybe TRBD1 (6 bases). Germline CDR1 reads MNHNY; CDR2 reads SVGAGI (reference sequence). The CDR3 consists of 12 residues. Deletions cut 4 bases from V and 7 bases from J, with 10 bases between. The CDR3 region has the DNA TGTGCCAGCAGTTCGTACAGGGCTGGCTACACCTTC. Residues: CASSSYRAGYTF.

The chain is built from TRBV5-4 and TRBJ2-7; D is unclear. CDR1 and CDR2 (germline): SGHNT, YYREEE (reference sequence). The ends were cut back, 0 bases at V and 9 bases at J, with 7 bases in the middle. This CDR3 comprises 11 residues. CDR3 DNA: TGTGCCAGCAGCTTGGCCGGTGGGCAGTACTTC. This translates into CASSLAGGQYF.

The rearrangement uses TRBV30 and TRBJ2-1; D might be TRBD2 (6 bases). The germline V and J ends were trimmed by 5 bases and 9 bases, with 14 bases remaining between them. CDR1 is GTSNPN, CDR2 SVGIG, per germline (reference sequence). The CDR3 runs 12 residues. CDR3 in amino acids: CAWSGSGSEQFF. CDR3 DNA sequence: TGTGCCTGGTCGGGCTCCGGGAGTGAGCAGTTCTTC. The full variable domain, completed using reference TRBV30 and TRBJ2-1, is SQTIHQWPATLVQPVGSPLSLECTVEGTSNPNLYWYRQAAGRGLQLLFYSVGIGQISSEVPQNLSASRPQDRQFILSSKKLLLSDSGFYLCAWSGSGSEQFFGPGTRLTVL.

The rearrangement joins TRBV7-3 to TRBJ2-2; TRBD2 agrees at 7 bases. V lost 5 bases, J lost 4 bases, and 16 bases stayed unmatched. The CDR3 has 18 amino acids. Germline loops: CDR1 SGHTA, CDR2 FQGTGA. Written as DNA, the CDR3 is TGTGCCAGCAGCCCATACCCCTCTGGGGGGAGGGGCACCGGGGAGCTGTTTTTT. It specifies CASSPYPSGGRGTGELFF.

V gene TRBV6-5 combines with J gene TRBJ2-1, with D perhaps matching TRBD2 (6 bases). The V end lost 8 bases, the J end lost 4 bases, and 12 bases lay between the germline ends. The CDR3 has 13 amino acids. Germline loops: CDR1 MNHEY, CDR2 SVGAGI. This CDR3 is CASRIGGYNEQFF. The CDR3 DNA sequence: TGTGCCAGCCGAATTGGAGGGTACAATGAGCAGTTCTTC.

The chain has TRBV6-5 and TRBJ2-2, with TRBD2 matching over 8 bases. The length of the CDR3 is 15 residues. The V and J ends lost 6 bases and 6 bases, in that order; junction bases with no gene match: 9. The germline V gene has CDR1 MNHEY and CDR2 SVGAGI. The CDR3 DNA sequence: TGTGCCAGCAGCCGGGGACTAGGTCGCCCCGGGGAGCTGTTTTTT. This sequence encodes CASSRGLGRPGELFF.

The chain is built from TRBV28 and TRBJ2-7; 8 bases map to TRBD2. The germline gives CDR1 MDHEN, CDR2 SYDVKM. CDR3 length: 14 amino acids. The junction had 9 bases not matched to a gene; V was cut back by 8 bases and J by 3 bases. CDR3 amino acids: CASWGGGLVYEQYF. CDR3 coding DNA: TGTGCCAGCTGGGGAGGGGGACTAGTCTACGAGCAGTACTTC.

This clone showed up just once. The CDR3 DNA reads TGTGCCAGCAGTTACCCCTTGGACAGGGCGGACACCGGGGAGCTGTTTTTT. Translated, it gives CASSYPLDRADTGELFF. The genes are TRBV6-7 and TRBJ2-2; TRBD1 agrees at 8 bases. TRBV6-7 is labeled an ORF, and its function is uncertain. Germline trimming cut 2 bases from V and 3 bases from J; bases unmatched to any gene: 8. This CDR3 has 17 residues.

As concerns this clone: An end of the junction differs from the germline gene, which may be a read error. The chain is built from TRBV7-7 and TRBJ2-1, with D perhaps TRBD2 (6 bases). The CDR3 length is 15 residues. Germline V gives CDR1 SSHAT, CDR2 FNYEAQ (reference sequence). DNA for the CDR3: TGTGCTAGCAGCAAAACAGGACTGAATAGCGGTGAGCAGTTCTTC. Amino acids: CASSKTGLNSGEQFF.

The V call is TRBV5-4, the J call TRBJ2-3; 10 bases match TRBD2. CDR1 is SGHNT, CDR2 YYREEE, per germline (reference sequence). V lost 0 bases, J lost 1 base, and 8 bases stayed unmatched. The CDR3 has 18 amino acids. As DNA, the CDR3 is TGTGCCAGCAGCTTGGAAGCGGGAGGGGGTCTCCGCACAGATACGCAGTATTTT. This translates into CASSLEAGGGLRTDTQYF.

As regards this clone: One end of the junction fails to match germline, which may point to a read error. The genes are TRBV7-9 and TRBJ2-5, with TRBD2 identical over 13 bases. From germline, CDR1 is SEHNR and CDR2 FQNEAQ (reference sequence). The CDR3 length is 16 residues. In DNA form, the CDR3 reads TGTTCCAGCACCGACGCACTAGCGGGGGGGCTGGAGACCCAGTACTTC. Its translation is CSSTDALAGGLETQYF.

For the CDR3, the DNA is TGTGCCAGCAGCGTTGGACAGGCGCCTAACTATGGCTACACCTTC. This encodes CASSVGQAPNYGYTF. This sequence joins TRBV9 and TRBJ1-2, with TRBD1 matching 7 bases. The CDR3 loop spans 15 amino acids. The germline gives CDR1 SGDLS, CDR2 YYNGEE. V was pared by 2 bases and J by 0 bases, with 4 bases of the junction left unmatched.

This chain joins TRBV28 and TRBJ1-5; the D gene is possibly TRBD1 (6 bases). The V end lost 6 bases, the J end lost 2 bases, and 14 bases lay between the germline ends. Per the germline V gene, CDR1 is MDHEN and CDR2 is SYDVKM. The CDR3 totals 15 residues. The CDR3 here is CASSSDRKGNQPQHF. The CDR3 DNA follows: TGTGCCAGCAGCTCCGACAGGAAGGGCAATCAGCCCCAGCATTTT.

This clone was counted a single time. The CDR3 region has the DNA TGTGCCAGCAGTGCCCCTCAGCGGGGAACTAGCACAGATACGCAGTATTTT. The encoded protein is CASSAPQRGTSTDTQYF. V usage is TRBV25-1 and J usage is TRBJ2-3; 7 bases line up with TRBD2. CDR1 and CDR2 from the germline V gene are MGHDK and SYGVNS. The CDR3 is 17 residues long. Trimming cost V 4 bases and J 0 bases; bases outside gene matches: 10.

The V gene is TRBV4-1, the J gene TRBJ2-2, with D tentatively TRBD1 (5 bases). The length of the CDR3 is 15 residues. Trimming took 1 base from V and 5 from J, leaving 11 bases between them. The germline V gene has CDR1 MGHRA and CDR2 YSYEKL. CDR3 amino acids: CASSQVPGNTGELFF. CDR3 nucleotides: TGCGCCAGCAGCCAAGTCCCAGGGAATACCGGGGAGCTGTTTTTT.

The J gene is TRBJ1-2, the V gene TRBV25-1; 9 positions agree with TRBD1. CDR3 length equals 16 residues. CDR1 MGHDK and CDR2 SYGVNS come from the germline V gene. Trimming removed 1 base from V and 5 bases from J; junction bases left unmatched: 8. The CDR3 DNA follows: TGTGCCAGCAGTGAATCCGGGGACAGGGAGGCTTATGGCTACACCTTC. Residues: CASSESGDREAYGYTF.

CDR3 residues: CASTDRGGPGELFF. CDR3 in DNA: TGTGCCAGTACCGACAGGGGAGGACCCGGGGAGCTGTTTTTT. The chain carries TRBV7-2 and TRBJ2-2, with 8 bases identical to TRBD1. Germline CDR1 is SGHTA and CDR2 is FQGNSA. The J segment lost 6 bases and the V segment lost 9 bases, leaving 9 bases of the junction unmatched. This CDR3 spans 14 amino acids.

The chain recombines TRBV19 with TRBJ1-5, with unresolved D. CDR1 and CDR2 from the germline V gene are LNHDA and SQIVND (reference sequence). V gave up 1 base and J gave up 2 bases, with 12 bases separating them. This CDR3 has 16 amino acids. In DNA form, the CDR3 reads TGTGCCAGTAGTATAGGGGCCGGCGGGGGCAATCAGCCCCAGCATTTT. This translates into CASSIGAGGGNQPQHF.

The rearrangement joins TRBV4-2 to TRBJ1-2; D gene unclear. CDR1 is LGHNA, CDR2 YNFKEQ, per germline. The V gene lost 0 bases and the J gene lost 4 bases, with 9 bases spanning the gap. This CDR3 is 14 amino acids long. This chain's CDR3 is CASSQDRGGYGYTF. CDR3 DNA sequence: TGTGCCAGCAGCCAAGATCGAGGAGGCTATGGCTACACCTTC.